This TCR beta chain was profiled in a study of T-cell memory formation after mild COVID-19. General observations from the study: Day 37-peaking second-wave clones had unconfirmed SARS-CoV-2 specificity. Among CD4+ contracting clones, most were CM and EM, and CD8+ ones EMRA.

Germline V gene sequence: CDR1 SGHVS, CDR2 FNYEAQ. Trimming removed 3 bases from V and 7 bases from J, with 16 bases in between. The CDR3 is 16 amino acids. Note on this clonotype: Its target is not known.

Constant-segment primers and 5'RACE yielded cDNA libraries for TCR alpha and TCR beta, each carrying sample barcodes and UMIs. TCRdb independently ran MiXCR on the 5' RACE reads; one entry per CDR3 protein. Here the sample spans 450,000 to 650,000 distinct CDR3 sequences, 18% being singletons. Sequenced sample: PBMCs or a T cell subset sorted from them (not recorded which). This sequence originates from an adult woman who had mild COVID-19 (a few samples of this study predate the infection). Cell type and time point are not known. This chain joins TRBV7-6 and TRBJ1-6; D is possibly TRBD1 (5 bases). CDR3 amino acids: CASSLMGSRGNSPLHF. In DNA form, the CDR3 reads TGTGCCAGCAGCTTGATGGGTTCCCGGGGGAATTCACCCCTCCACTTT. Based on the CDR3 plus reference TRBV7-6 and TRBJ1-6, the full variable domain is GAGVSQSPRYKVTKRGQDVALRCDPISGHVSLYWYRQALGQGPEFLTYFNYEAQQDKSGLPNDRFSAERPEGSISTLTIQRTEQRDSAMYRCASSLMGSRGNSPLHFGNGTRLTVT.